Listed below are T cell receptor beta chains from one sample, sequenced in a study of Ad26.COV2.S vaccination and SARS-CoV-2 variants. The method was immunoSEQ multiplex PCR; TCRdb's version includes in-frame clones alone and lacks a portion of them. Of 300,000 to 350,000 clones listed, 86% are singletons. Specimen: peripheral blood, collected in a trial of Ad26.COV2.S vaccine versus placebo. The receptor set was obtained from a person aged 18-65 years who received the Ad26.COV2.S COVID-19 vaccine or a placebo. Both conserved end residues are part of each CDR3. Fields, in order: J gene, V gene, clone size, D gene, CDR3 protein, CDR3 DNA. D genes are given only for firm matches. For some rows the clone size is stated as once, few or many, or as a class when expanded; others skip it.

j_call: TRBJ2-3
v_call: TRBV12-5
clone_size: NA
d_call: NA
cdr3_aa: CASGSQNSDTQYF
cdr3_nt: TGTGCTAGTGGTTCCCAGAATTCAGATACGCAGTATTTT

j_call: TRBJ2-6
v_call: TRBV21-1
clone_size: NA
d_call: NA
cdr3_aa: CASSKGGDGANVLTF
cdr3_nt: TGTGCCAGCAGCAAAGGAGGGGATGGGGCCAACGTCCTGACTTTC

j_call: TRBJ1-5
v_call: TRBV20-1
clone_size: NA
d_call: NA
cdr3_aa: CSASRDVNQPQHF
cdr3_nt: TGCAGTGCTAGTCGGGACGTTAATCAGCCCCAGCATTTT

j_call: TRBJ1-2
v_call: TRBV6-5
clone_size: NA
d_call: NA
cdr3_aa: CASSFSRQGPRDGYTF
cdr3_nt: TGTGCCAGCAGTTTCTCCAGGCAGGGACCGAGAGATGGCTACACCTTC

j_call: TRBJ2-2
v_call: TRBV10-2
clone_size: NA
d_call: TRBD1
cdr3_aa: CASSDQGDRSTGELFF
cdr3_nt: TGCGCCAGCAGCGACCAGGGGGACAGGAGCACCGGGGAGCTGTTTTTT

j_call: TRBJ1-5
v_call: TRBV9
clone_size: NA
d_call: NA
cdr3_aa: CASSVEGDSQPQHF
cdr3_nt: TGTGCCAGCAGCGTAGAGGGGGATAGCCAGCCCCAGCATTTT

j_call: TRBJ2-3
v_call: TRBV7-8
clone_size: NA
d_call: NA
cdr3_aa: CASSPPRRFGTDTQYF
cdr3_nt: TGTGCCAGCAGCCCCCCTCGGCGGTTCGGCACAGATACGCAGTATTTT

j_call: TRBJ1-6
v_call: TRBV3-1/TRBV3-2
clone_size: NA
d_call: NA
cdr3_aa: CASSQNLLSPLHF
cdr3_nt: TGTGCCAGCAGCCAGAATCTCCTTTCACCCCTCCACTTT

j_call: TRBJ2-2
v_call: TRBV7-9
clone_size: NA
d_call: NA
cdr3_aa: CASSFYRTANTGELFF
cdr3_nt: TGTGCCAGCAGCTTTTATAGGACAGCGAACACCGGGGAGCTGTTTTTT

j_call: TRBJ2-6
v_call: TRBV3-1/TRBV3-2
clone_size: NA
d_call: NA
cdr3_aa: CASSQAGVGANVLTF
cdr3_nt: TGTGCCAGCAGCCAAGCAGGGGTTGGGGCCAACGTCCTGACTTTC

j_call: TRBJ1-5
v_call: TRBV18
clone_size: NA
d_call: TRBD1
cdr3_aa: CASSEYRGQGQPQHF
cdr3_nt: TGTGCCAGCTCAGAATACAGGGGGCAGGGTCAGCCCCAGCATTTT

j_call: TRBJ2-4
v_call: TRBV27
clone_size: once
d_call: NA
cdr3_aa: CASSSLAKNIQYF
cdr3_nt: TGTGCCAGCAGTTCTCTAGCCAAAAACATTCAGTACTTC

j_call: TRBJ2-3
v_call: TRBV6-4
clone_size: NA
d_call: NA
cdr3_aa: CASSDQGETGTQYF
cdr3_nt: TGTGCCAGCAGTGATCAAGGGGAGACGGGTACGCAGTATTTT

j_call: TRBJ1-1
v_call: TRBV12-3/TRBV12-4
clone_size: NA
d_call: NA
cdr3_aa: CASSRLQNTEAFF
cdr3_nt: TGTGCCAGCAGTCGTTTGCAGAACACTGAAGCTTTCTTT

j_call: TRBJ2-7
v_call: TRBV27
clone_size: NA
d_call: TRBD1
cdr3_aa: CASSLHRDRGRKPLGEQYF
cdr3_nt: TGTGCCAGCAGTTTACACCGGGACAGGGGGCGAAAGCCACTAGGCGAGCAGTACTTC

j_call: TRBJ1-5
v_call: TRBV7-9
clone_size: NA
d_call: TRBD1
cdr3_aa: CASSFGTGVNQPQHF
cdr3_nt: TGTGCCAGCAGCTTCGGGACAGGGGTGAATCAGCCCCAGCATTTT

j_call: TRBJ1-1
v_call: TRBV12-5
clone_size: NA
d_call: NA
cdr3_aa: CASAIGSWEAEAFF
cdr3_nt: TGTGCTAGTGCCATAGGCAGTTGGGAGGCTGAAGCTTTCTTT

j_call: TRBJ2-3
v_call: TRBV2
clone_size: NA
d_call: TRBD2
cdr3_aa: CASTLRDYLSPTDTQYF
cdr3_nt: TGTGCCAGCACACTACGGGACTACTTATCACCCACAGATACGCAGTATTTT

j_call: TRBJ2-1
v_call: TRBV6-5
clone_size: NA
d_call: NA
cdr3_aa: CASSSGTNEQFF
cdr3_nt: TGTGCCAGCAGTTCAGGGACCAATGAGCAGTTCTTC

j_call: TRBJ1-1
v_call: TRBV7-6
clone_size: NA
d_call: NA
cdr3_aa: CASSHPTGEAFF
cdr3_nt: TGTGCCAGCAGCCACCCTACGGGTGAAGCTTTCTTT

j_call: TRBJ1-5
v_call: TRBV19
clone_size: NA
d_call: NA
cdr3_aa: CASSIRGEIQPQHF
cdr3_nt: TGTGCCAGTAGTATACGGGGCGAAATTCAGCCCCAGCATTTT

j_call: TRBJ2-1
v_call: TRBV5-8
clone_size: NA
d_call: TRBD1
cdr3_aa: CASSLGLGTATYNEQFF
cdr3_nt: TGTGCCAGCAGCTTAGGATTGGGGACAGCAACCTACAATGAGCAGTTCTTC

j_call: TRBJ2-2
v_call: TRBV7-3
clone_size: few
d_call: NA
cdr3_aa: CARKIGPLGAGELFF
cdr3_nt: TGTGCCAGGAAGATCGGGCCCCTCGGGGCCGGGGAGCTGTTTTTT

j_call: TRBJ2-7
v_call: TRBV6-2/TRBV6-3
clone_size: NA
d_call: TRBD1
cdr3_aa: CASSTPGQVRYEQYF
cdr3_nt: TGTGCCAGCAGTACCCCGGGACAGGTACGCTACGAGCAGTACTTC

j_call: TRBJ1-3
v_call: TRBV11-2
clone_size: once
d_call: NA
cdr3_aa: CASSLFALSSGNTIYF
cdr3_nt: TGTGCCAGCAGCTTATTCGCCCTAAGCTCTGGAAACACCATATATTTT

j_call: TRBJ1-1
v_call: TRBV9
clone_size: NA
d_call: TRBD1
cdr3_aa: CASSDAGTGRAFF
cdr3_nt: TGTGCCAGCAGCGACGCCGGGACAGGGCGGGCTTTCTTT

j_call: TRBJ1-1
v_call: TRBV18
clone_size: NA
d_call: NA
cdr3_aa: CASSSLGGTTEAFF
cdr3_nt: TGTGCCAGCTCCTCCTTGGGGGGGACCACTGAAGCTTTCTTT

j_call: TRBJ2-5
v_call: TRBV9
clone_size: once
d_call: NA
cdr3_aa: CASSVPGAQETQYF
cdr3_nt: TGTGCCAGCAGCGTCCCAGGAGCCCAAGAGACCCAGTACTTC

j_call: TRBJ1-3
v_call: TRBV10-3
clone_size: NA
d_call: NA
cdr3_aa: CAMRPGLSGNTIYF
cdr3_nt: TGTGCCATGCGCCCGGGGCTCTCTGGAAACACCATATATTTT

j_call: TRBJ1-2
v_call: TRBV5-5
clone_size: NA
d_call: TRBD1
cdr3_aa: CASSTTGIYGYTF
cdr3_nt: TGTGCCAGCAGCACGACAGGGATCTATGGCTACACCTTC

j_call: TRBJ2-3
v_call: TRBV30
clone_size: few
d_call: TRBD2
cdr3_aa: CAWSVRAGEQDTQYF
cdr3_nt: TGTGCCTGGAGTGTACGAGCGGGAGAGCAAGATACGCAGTATTTT

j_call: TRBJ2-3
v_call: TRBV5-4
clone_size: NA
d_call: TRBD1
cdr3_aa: CASSGGQITDTQYF
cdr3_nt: TGTGCCAGCAGCGGGGGACAGATCACAGATACGCAGTATTTT

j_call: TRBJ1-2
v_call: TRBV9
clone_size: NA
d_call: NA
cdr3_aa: CASSVTGRRNYGYTF
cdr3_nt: TGTGCCAGCAGCGTAACGGGCAGGCGTAACTATGGCTACACCTTC

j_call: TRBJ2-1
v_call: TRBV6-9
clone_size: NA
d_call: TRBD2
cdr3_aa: CASSYSIGEGTSGGGDYNEQFF
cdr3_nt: TGTGCCAGCAGTTATTCAATCGGGGAGGGCACTAGCGGGGGAGGTGACTACAATGAGCAGTTCTTC

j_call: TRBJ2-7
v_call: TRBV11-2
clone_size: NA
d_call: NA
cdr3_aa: CASSLRVAPELGDEQYF
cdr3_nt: TGTGCCAGCAGCTTAAGGGTAGCCCCTGAGTTAGGTGACGAGCAGTACTTC

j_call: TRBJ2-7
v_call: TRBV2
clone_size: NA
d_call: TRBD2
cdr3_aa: CASQPGLARHEQYF
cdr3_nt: TGTGCCAGTCAACCGGGACTAGCCAGACACGAGCAGTACTTC

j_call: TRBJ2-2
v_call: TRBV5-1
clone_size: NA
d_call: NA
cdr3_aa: CASRLTGNPANTGELFF
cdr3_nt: TGCGCCAGCAGATTGACAGGTAACCCAGCGAACACCGGGGAGCTGTTTTTT

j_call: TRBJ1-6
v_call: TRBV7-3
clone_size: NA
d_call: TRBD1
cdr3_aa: CASSGTGGESPLHF
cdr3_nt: TGTGCCAGCAGCGGGACAGGGGGAGAATCACCCCTCCACTTT

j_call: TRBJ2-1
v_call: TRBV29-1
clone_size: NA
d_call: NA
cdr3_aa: CSGLLSGLYNEQFF
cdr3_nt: TGCAGCGGTCTATTGTCCGGGCTCTACAATGAGCAGTTCTTC

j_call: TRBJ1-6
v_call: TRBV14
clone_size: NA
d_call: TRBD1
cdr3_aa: CASSWDRGSSPLHF
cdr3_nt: TGTGCCAGCAGCTGGGACAGGGGGAGTTCACCCCTCCACTTT

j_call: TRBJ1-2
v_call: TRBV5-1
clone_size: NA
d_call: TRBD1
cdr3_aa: CASSQTTGQGRYGYTF
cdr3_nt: TGCGCCAGCAGCCAGACTACCGGACAGGGCCGATATGGCTACACCTTC

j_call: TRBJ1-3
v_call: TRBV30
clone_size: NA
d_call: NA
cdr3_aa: CAWNTQGAGNTIYF
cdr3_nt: TGTGCCTGGAATACACAGGGAGCTGGAAACACCATATATTTT

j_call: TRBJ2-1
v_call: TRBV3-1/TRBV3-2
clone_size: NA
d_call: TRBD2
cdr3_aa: CASSQDRSGLAANEQFF
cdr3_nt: TGTGCCAGCAGCCAAGATAGGAGCGGACTAGCAGCCAATGAGCAGTTCTTC

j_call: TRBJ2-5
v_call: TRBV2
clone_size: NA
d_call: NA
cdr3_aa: CASREGQKTQYF
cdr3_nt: TGTGCCAGCAGAGAGGGGCAGAAGACCCAGTACTTC

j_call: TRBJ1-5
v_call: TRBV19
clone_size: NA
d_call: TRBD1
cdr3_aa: CASSPEGQTYSNQPQHF
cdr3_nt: TGTGCCAGTAGTCCCGAGGGACAGACTTATAGCAATCAGCCCCAGCATTTT

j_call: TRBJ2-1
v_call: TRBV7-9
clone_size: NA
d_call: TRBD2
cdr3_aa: CASSLGSGSGGFYNEQFF
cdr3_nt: TGTGCCAGCAGCCTAGGATCGGGCAGCGGGGGGTTCTACAATGAGCAGTTCTTC

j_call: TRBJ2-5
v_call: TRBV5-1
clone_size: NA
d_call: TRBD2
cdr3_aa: CASSLTSGGRGETQYF
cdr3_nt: TGCGCCAGCAGCTTGACTAGCGGGGGCCGCGGAGAGACCCAGTACTTC

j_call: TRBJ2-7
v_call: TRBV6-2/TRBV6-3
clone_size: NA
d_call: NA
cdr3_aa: CASSPQDEQYF
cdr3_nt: TGTGCCAGCAGCCCCCAGGACGAGCAGTACTTC

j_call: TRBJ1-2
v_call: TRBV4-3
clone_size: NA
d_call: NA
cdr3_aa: CASSQDALSLYGYTF
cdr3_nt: TGCGCCAGCAGCCAAGATGCACTGTCCCTATATGGCTACACCTTC

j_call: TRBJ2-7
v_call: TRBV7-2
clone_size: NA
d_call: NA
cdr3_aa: CASSGRVGFSYEQYF
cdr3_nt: TGTGCCAGCAGCGGCCGAGTCGGGTTCTCCTACGAGCAGTACTTC

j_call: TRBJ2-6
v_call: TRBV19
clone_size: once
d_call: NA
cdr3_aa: CASNGRSRSGANVLTF
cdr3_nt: TGTGCCAGTAATGGTAGATCCCGCTCTGGGGCCAACGTCCTGACTTTC

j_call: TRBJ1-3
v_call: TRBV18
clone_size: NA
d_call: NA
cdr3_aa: CASSPMQGTEGNTIYF
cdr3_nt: TGTGCCAGCTCACCAATGCAGGGGACGGAAGGAAACACCATATATTTT

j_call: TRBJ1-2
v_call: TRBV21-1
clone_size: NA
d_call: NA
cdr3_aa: CASSLISGTGDLPNYGYTF
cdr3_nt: TGTGCCAGCAGCTTGATTTCCGGGACAGGTGACCTCCCTAACTATGGCTACACCTTC